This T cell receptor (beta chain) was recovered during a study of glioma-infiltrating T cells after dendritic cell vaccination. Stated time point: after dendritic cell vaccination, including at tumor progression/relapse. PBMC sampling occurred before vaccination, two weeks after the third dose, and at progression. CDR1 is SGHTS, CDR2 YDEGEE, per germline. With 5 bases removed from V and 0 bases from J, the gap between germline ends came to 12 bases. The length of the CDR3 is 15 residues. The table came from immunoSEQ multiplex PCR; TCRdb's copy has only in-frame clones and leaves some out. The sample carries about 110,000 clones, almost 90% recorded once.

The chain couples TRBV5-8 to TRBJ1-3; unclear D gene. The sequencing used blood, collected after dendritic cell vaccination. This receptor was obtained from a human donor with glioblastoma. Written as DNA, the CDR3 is TGTGCCAGCAGTCTTGACGGGATCTCTGGAAACACCATATATTTT. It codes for CASSLDGISGNTIYF.